One and the same sample provided the 5 T cell receptor beta chains below, sequenced in a study of human thymus T cells. Assay: immunoSEQ multiplex PCR; the TCRdb copy retains only in-frame clones and omits some. Among some 120,000 clones listed, 90% to 95% were seen once. Resections from corrective heart surgery supplied the thymus tissue. Sequenced sample: thymus tissue. The receptor source for this set is a boy in the first two years of life with a congenital heart defect but otherwise immunologically healthy.

The rearrangement joins TRBV4-1 to TRBJ1-6; D is undetermined. Deletions cut 0 bases from V and 4 bases from J, with 16 bases between. Per germline, CDR1 MGHRA and CDR2 YSYEKL. This CDR3 is built from 18 residues. DNA of the CDR3: TGCGCCAGCAGCCAAGATCCCCATAATGACAATTATAATTCACCCCTCCACTTT. Amino acid sequence: CASSQDPHNDNYNSPLHF.

The chain recombines TRBV19 with TRBJ1-1; TRBD1 aligns across 8 bases. The CDR3 is 14 residues long. CDR1 and CDR2 from the germline V gene are LNHDA and SQIVND (reference sequence). Trimming at V came to 5 bases and at J to 1 base, leaving 3 bases not matched to a gene. Written as DNA, the CDR3 is TGTGCCAGTAGTCTCGGACAGGGGAACACTGAAGCTTTCTTT. Translating it yields CASSLGQGNTEAFF.

The chain recombines TRBV14 with TRBJ2-2; D not certain. This CDR3 comprises 13 residues. Germline V gives CDR1 SGHDN, CDR2 FVKESK. V lost 3 bases and J 6 bases, leaving 8 bases between the germline ends. CDR3 in amino acids: CASSQRLSGELFF. The CDR3 DNA reads as TGTGCCAGCAGCCAGCGCCTGTCCGGGGAGCTGTTTTTT.

The chain uses TRBV14 and TRBJ2-5; TRBD1 matches at 7 bases. Trimming at V came to 3 bases and at J to 0 bases, leaving 1 base not matched to a gene. Germline V gene sequence: CDR1 SGHDN, CDR2 FVKESK. CDR3 length: 14 amino acids. The CDR3 DNA follows: TGTGCCAGCAGCCATACAGGGGACCAAGAGACCCAGTACTTC. This encodes CASSHTGDQETQYF.

The count of this clone is one. The chain carries TRBV30 and TRBJ1-2; tentatively, D is TRBD1 (6 bases). CDR1 is GTSNPN and CDR2 is SVGIG in the germline V gene (reference sequence). The V end lost 8 bases, the J end lost 1 base, and 23 bases lay between the germline ends. The length of the CDR3 is 16 residues. In DNA form, the CDR3 reads TGTGCCGGGGAAGGGGGGGGCTCCACCTTTAACTATGGCTACACCTTC. Translated: CAGEGGGSTFNYGYTF.